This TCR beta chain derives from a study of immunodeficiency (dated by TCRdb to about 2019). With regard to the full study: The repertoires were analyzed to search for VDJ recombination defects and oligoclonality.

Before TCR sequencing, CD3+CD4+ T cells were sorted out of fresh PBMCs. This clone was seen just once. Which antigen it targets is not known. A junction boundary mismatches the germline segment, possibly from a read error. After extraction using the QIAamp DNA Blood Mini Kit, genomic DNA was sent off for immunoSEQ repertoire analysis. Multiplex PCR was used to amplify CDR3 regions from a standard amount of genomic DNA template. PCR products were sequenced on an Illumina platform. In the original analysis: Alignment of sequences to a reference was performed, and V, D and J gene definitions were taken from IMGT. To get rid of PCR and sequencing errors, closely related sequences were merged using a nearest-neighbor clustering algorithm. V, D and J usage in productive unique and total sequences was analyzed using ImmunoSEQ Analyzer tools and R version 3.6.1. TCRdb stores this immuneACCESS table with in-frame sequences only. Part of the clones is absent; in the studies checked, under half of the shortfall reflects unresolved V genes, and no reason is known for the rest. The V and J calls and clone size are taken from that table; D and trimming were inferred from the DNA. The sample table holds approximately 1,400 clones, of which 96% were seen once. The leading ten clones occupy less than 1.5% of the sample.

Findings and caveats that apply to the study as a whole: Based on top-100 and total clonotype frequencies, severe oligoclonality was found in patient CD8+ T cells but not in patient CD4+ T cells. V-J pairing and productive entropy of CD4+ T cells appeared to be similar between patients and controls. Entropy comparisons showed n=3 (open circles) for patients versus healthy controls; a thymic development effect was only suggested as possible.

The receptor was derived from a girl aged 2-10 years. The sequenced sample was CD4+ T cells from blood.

CDR3 loop: CASSRASKCHKVGQRPDF. The base sequence is TGTGCCAGCAGCAGGGCCAGTAAGTGCCACAAAGTCGGCCAACGTCCTGACTTC. The chain couples TRBV7-7 to TRBJ2-6, with the D gene uncertain. CDR1 and CDR2, per the germline V gene (reference sequence), are SSHAT and FNYEAQ. Including cysteine and phenylalanine, the CDR3 has 18 amino acids. CDR3 DNA is the only sequence kept; it has 54 bases, read in frame from the first base.